This T cell receptor beta chain stems from a study of blood T cells in healthy people across ages (dated by TCRdb to 2015 to 2017). Turning to the overall study: In model experiments, template switching captured about one uniquely barcoded TCR beta cDNA molecule for every two T cells. Using deep sequencing normalized with unique cDNA molecular identifiers, the study measured how TCR beta repertoire diversity changes with age. Four age groups were formed from the donors: young (average 16 years), middle-aged (approximately 40), aged (62) and long-lived (around 82). To avoid experimental bias, donors of different ages were randomly spread across the sequencing lanes. Two additional independent replicas of 1 million unique cDNA reads from the same blood draw were analyzed for two donors (one aged 18 to 30 and one aged 80 or older).

This clonotype was seen a few times. Its antigen target is currently unknown. Germline is not matched at one junction end, which may reflect a read error. Sequences SNHLY (CDR1) and FYNNEI (CDR2) are obtained from the germline V gene. The CDR3 starts with the cysteine, ends with the phenylalanine, and has 15 residues. The only DNA kept is the CDR3, 45 bases in frame from the first base. Library preparation used 5' RACE. This sample was sequenced with an Illumina HiSeq 2500. A second PCR of roughly 6 to 11 cycles was run with a J-beta primer mix and a sample-barcoded 5' primer. A unique molecular identifier was introduced onto each TCR beta cDNA molecule by a template-switch 5' adaptor carrying 12 random nucleotides. Each sample yielded at least 3 million CDR3-containing paired-end reads. The Mint cDNA synthesis kit, primed by a TRBC-specific oligonucleotide, was used to synthesize first-strand cDNA from all RNA. Following uracil-DNA glycosylase treatment, all cDNA underwent a first 18-cycle PCR with the universal primers M1SS and BC2_uni_R. Under the source paper's analysis protocol: For normalization, 1 million high-quality reads, each with a distinct molecular identifier, were randomly selected from each sample. Instead of being binned into consensus sequences, reads that shared molecular identifiers were thrown out. MiTCR, with a Q25 quality threshold and the strictest error-elimination algorithm, was used for CDR3 identification, clonotype clustering and error correction. A nonparametric unseen species model with Euler transformation was used to estimate a lower bound on total TCR beta diversity. Through fastp at Q25 and MiXCR, TCRdb rebuilt clones from the public reads, retaining in-frame beta chains. Rows are combined by CDR3 protein, so each entry shows the most common genes and DNA. None of the V and J calls come from the authors' own analysis; TCRdb made them. The sample includes roughly 1.7 million distinct CDR3 sequences, with 30% to 40% observed a single time. About 11% of the sample is taken by the ten largest.

The donors were roughly 39 Caucasian individuals from Russia, aged roughly 6 to 100 years, who were systemically healthy. Ten milliliters of peripheral blood were drawn from each donor into EDTA-treated Vacutainer tubes. Ficoll-Paque density-gradient centrifugation was used to isolate PBMCs, with at least 7 million per sample. Total RNA, at least 5 micrograms per sample, was extracted from PBMCs with Trizol reagent. For every donor, flow cytometry on a PBMC aliquot measured the percentage of naive CD45RAhigh/CD27high T cells. The full study reports these points: Donor CMV infection status was unknown, potentially confounding age-related changes in expanded clonotypes. Conclusive comparison of naive and antigen-experienced compartments was prevented by the profiling of bulk unsorted PBMCs. Estimates of total diversity based on one million sequenced T cells were regarded as lower bounds and as underestimates. Observed TCR beta diversity correlated strongly with the percentage of naive T cells measured by flow cytometry. Compared with the aged group, the long-lived group had more naive CD4+ T cells, fewer expanded clones and increased TCR diversity, a pattern suggesting age selection. As age increased, observed TCR beta diversity per million T cells dropped in a roughly linear way, and a significant reduction was already evident by age 40.

The receptor chain draws on TRBV2 and TRBJ2-3, with 9 bases in between that match TRBD2. The clonotype was recovered from a woman aged 25 to 45 in good health. Source material: blood. The nucleotide sequence reads as follows: TGTGCCAACGGTCTCCTAGCGGGGATAACAGATACGCGGTATTTT. The translation is CANGLLAGITDTRYF.